This T cell receptor beta chain was identified during a study of technical replicates of blood from a few donors. The V segment lost 4 bases and the J segment 1 base; nucleotides outside the gene matches: 9. Germline CDR1 is SGHVS and CDR2 is FQNEAQ. CDR3 length equals 16 residues. The protocol was immunoSEQ multiplex PCR, while the TCRdb copy is restricted to in-frame clones and leaves out a portion. The table lists about 71,000 clones, roughly 92% of them singletons, with 0.41% in the top ten. The source of this sequence is a human donor in good health. The V and J genes are TRBV7-8 and TRBJ1-2, with 7 bases that match TRBD1. Sequencing used T cells isolated from PBMCs. CDR3 amino acids: CASSSNRDSRNYGYTF. The CDR3 region has the DNA TGTGCCAGCAGCTCGAACCGGGACAGCCGTAACTATGGCTACACCTTC.